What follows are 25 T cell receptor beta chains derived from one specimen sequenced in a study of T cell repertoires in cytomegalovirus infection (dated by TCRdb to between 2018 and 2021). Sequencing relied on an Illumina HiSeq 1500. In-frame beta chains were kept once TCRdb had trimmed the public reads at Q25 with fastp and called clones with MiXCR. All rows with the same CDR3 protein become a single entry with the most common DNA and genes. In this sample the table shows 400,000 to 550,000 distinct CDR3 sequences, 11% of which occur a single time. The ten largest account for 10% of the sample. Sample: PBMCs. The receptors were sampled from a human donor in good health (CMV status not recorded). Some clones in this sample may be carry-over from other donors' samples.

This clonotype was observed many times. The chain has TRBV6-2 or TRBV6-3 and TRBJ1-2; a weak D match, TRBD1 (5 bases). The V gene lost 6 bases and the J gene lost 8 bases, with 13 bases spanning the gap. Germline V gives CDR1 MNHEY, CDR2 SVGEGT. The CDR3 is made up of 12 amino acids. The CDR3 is CASSTGAQGYTF. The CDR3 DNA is TGTGCCAGCAGCACCGGGGCTCAAGGCTACACCTTC.

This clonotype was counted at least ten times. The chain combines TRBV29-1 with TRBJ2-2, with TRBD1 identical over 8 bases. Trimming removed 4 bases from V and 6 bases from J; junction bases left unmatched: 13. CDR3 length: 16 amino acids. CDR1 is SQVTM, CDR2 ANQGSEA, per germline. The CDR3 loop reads CSVGERDRTTAGELFF. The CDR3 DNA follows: TGCAGCGTTGGGGAGAGGGACAGGACCACGGCCGGGGAGCTGTTTTTT.

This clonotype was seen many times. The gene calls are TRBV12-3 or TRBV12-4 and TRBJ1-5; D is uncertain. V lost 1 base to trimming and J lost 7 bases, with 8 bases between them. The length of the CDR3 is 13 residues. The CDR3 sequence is CASSLEGIQPQHF. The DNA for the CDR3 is TGTGCCAGCAGTTTAGAAGGGATCCAGCCCCAGCATTTT.

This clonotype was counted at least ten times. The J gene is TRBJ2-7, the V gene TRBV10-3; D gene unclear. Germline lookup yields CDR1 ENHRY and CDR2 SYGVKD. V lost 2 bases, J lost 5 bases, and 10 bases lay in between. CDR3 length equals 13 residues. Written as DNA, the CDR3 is TGTGCCATCAGTGAGGACGGAACCAACGAGCAGTACTTC. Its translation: CAISEDGTNEQYF.

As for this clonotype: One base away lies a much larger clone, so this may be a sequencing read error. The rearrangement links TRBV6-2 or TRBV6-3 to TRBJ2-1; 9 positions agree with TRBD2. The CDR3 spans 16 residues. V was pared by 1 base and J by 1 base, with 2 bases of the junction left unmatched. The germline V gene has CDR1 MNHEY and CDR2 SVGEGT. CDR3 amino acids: CASSYLAGGSYNEQFF. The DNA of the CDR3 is TGTGCCAGCAGTTACTTGGCGGGAGGGTCCTACAATGAGCAGTTCTTC.

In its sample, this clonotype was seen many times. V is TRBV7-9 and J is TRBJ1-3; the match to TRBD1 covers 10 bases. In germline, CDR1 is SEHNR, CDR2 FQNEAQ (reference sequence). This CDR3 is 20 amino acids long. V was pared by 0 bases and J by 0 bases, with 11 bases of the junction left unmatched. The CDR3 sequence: CASSLALMWTGGSSGNTIYF. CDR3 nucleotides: TGTGCCAGCAGCTTAGCGCTAATGTGGACAGGGGGTTCCTCTGGAAACACCATATATTTT.

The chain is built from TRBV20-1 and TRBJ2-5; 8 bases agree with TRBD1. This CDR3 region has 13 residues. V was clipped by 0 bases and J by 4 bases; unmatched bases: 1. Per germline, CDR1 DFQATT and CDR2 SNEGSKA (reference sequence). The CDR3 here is CSARDQGAETQYF. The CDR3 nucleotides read TGCAGTGCTAGAGATCAGGGGGCAGAGACCCAGTACTTC.

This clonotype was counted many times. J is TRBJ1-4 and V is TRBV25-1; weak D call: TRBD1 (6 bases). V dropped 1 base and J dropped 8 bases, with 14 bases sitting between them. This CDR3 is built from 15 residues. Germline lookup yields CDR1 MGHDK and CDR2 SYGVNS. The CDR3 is CASSESRGQGEKLFF. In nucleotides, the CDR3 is TGTGCCAGCAGTGAATCTCGAGGCCAGGGGGAAAAACTGTTTTTT. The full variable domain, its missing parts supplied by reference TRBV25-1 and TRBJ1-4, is EADIYQTPRYLVIGTGKKITLECSQTMGHDKMYWYQQDPGMELHLIHYSYGVNSTEKGDLSSESTVSRIRTEHFPLTLESARPSHTSQYLCASSESRGQGEKLFFGSGTQLSVL.

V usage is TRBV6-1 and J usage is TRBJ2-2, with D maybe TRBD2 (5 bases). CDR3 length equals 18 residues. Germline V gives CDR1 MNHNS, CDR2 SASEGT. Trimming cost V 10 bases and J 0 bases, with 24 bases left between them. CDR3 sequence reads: CATLRASSSFSNTGELFF. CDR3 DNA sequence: TGTGCCACCCTAAGGGCCAGTTCTAGCTTCTCGAACACCGGGGAGCTGTTTTTT.

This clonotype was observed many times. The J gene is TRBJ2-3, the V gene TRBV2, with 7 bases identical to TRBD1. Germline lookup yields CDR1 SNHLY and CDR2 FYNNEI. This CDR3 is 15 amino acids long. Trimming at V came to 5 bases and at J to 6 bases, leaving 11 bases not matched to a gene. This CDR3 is CASSSGQTVVDTQYF. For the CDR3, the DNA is TGTGCCAGCAGTTCGGGACAGACAGTCGTGGATACGCAGTATTTT.

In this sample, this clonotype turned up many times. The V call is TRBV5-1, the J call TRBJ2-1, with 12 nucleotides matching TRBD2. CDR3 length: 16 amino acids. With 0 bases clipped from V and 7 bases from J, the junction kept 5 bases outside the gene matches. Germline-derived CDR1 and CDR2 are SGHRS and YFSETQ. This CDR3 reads CASSLELAGGLNEQFF. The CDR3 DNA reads TGCGCCAGCAGCTTGGAGCTAGCGGGGGGGCTTAATGAGCAGTTCTTC.

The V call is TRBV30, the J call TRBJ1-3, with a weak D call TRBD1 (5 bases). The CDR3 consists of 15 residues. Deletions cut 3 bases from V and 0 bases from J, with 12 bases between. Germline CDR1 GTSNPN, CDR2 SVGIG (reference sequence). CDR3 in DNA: TGTGCCTGGAGCGGCACGACAGACTCTGGAAACACCATATATTTT. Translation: CAWSGTTDSGNTIYF. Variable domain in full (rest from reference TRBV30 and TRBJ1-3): SQTIHQWPATLVQPVGSPLSLECTVEGTSNPNLYWYRQAAGRGLQLLFYSVGIGQISSEVPQNLSASRPQDRQFILSSKKLLLSDSGFYLCAWSGTTDSGNTIYFGEGSWLTVV.

The CDR3 loop is CASSLGRETDTQYF. Here the CDR3 DNA reads TGTGCCAGCAGCTTAGGCAGAGAAACAGATACGCAGTATTTT. V gene TRBV7-3 combines with J gene TRBJ2-3; no firm D call. The V gene lost 2 bases and the J gene lost 3 bases, with 9 bases spanning the gap. The V gene's germline CDR1 is SGHTA and CDR2 FQGTGA. The CDR3 length is 14 residues.

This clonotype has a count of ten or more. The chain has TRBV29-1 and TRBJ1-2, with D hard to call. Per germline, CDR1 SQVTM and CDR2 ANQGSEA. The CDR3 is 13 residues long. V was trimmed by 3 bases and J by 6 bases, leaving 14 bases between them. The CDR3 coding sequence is TGCAGCGTTGAGGAGCCAGGTGGGAATGGCTACACCTTC. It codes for CSVEEPGGNGYTF.

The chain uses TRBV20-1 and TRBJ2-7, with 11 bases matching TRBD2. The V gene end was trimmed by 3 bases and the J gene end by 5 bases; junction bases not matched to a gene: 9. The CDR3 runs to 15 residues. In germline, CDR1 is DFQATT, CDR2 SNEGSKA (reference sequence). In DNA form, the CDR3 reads TGCAGTGCTAGTCCGACTAGCGGGACCATCGACGAGCAGTACTTC. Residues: CSASPTSGTIDEQYF.

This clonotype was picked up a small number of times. CDR3 amino acids: CASSLDPHSGANVLTF. The CDR3 DNA sequence: TGCGCCAGCAGCTTGGACCCTCACTCTGGGGCCAACGTCCTGACTTTC. The V gene is TRBV5-1, the J gene TRBJ2-6; D remains unclear. The CDR3 is 16 residues long. The germline V and J ends were trimmed by 0 bases and 0 bases, with 7 bases remaining between them. Germline CDR1 SGHRS, CDR2 YFSETQ.

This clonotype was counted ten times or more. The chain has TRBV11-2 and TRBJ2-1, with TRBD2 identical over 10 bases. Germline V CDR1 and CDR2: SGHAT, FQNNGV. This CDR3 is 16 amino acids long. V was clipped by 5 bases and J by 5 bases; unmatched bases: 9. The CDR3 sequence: CASSPPTSGPNNEQFF. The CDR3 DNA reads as TGTGCCAGCAGCCCACCGACTAGCGGGCCCAACAATGAGCAGTTCTTC.

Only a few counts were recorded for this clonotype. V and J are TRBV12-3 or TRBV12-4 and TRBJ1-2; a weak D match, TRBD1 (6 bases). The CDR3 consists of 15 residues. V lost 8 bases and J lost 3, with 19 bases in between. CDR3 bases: TGTGCCAGCTTAGGGACACGGATTCTGGACTATGGCTACACCTTC. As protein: CASLGTRILDYGYTF.

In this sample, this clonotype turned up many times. The CDR3 region has the DNA TGTGCCTGGAGCCTTGGGACATACGGCTACACCTTC. This encodes CAWSLGTYGYTF. The chain links TRBV30 to TRBJ1-2, with D tentatively TRBD1 (6 bases). The CDR3 contains 12 residues. The V end was cut by 3 bases, the J end by 8 bases, with 13 bases between. CDR1 is GTSNPN, CDR2 SVGIG, per germline (reference sequence).

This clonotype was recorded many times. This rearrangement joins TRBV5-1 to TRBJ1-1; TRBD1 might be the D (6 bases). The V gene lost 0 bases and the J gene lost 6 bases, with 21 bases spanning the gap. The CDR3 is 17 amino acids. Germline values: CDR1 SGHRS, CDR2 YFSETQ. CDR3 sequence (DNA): TGCGCCAGCAGCTTGGTCGTGGGGGGGGCGGAGGGCGCTGAAGCTTTCTTT. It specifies CASSLVVGGAEGAEAFF.

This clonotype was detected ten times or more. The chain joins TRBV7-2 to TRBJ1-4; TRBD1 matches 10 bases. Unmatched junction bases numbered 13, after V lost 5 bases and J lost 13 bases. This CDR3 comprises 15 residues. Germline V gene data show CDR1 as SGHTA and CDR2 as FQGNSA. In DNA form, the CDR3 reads TGTGCCAGCAGCCAACGGGGACAGGGGATATCTGGACTGTTTTTT. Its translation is CASSQRGQGISGLFF. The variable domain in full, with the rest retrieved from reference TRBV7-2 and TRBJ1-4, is GAGVSQSPSNKVTEKGKDVELRCDPISGHTALYWYRQSLGQGLEFLIYFQGNSAPDKSGLPSDRFSAERTGGSVSTLTIQRTQQEDSAVYLCASSQRGQGISGLFFGSGTQLSVL.

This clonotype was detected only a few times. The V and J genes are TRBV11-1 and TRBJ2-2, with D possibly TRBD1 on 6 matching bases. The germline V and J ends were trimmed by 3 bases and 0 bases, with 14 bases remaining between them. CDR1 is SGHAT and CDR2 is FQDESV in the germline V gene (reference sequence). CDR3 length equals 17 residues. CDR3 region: CASSFGRGISNTGELFF. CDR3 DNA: TGTGCCAGCAGCTTCGGCAGGGGAATTTCGAACACCGGGGAGCTGTTTTTT.

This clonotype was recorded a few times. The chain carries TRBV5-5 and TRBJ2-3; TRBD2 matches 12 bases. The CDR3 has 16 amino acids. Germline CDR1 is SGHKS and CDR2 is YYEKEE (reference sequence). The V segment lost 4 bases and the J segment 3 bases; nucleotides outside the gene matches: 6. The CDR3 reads CASSRTGTSGTDTQYF. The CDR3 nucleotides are TGTGCCAGCAGCCGGACAGGGACTAGCGGGACAGATACGCAGTATTTT.

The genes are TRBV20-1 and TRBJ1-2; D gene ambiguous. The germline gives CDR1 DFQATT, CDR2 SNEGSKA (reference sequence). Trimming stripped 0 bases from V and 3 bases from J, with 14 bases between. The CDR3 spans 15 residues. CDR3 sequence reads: CSARDPSDGYYGYTF. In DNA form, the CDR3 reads TGCAGTGCTAGAGATCCCTCGGACGGATACTATGGCTACACCTTC.

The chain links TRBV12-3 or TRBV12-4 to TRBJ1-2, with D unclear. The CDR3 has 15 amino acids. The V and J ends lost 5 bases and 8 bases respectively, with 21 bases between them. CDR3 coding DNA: TGTGCCAGCAGTCCCCCCGGGTCCCAACCTGGAGGCTACACCTTC. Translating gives CASSPPGSQPGGYTF.